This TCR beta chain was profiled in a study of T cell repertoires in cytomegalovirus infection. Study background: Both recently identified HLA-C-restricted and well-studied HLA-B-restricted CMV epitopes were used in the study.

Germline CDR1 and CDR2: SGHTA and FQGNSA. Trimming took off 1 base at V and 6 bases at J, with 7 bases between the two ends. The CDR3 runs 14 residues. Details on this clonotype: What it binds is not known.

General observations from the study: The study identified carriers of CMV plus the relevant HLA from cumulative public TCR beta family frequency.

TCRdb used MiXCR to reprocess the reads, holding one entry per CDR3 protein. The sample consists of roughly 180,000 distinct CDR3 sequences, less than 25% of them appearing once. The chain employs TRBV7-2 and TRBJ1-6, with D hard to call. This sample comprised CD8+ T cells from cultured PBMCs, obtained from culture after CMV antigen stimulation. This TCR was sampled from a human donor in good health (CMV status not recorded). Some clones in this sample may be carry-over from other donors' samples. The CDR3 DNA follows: TGTGCCAGCAGCTTAGGCGGACTTAATTCACCCCTCCACTTT. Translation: CASSLGGLNSPLHF.